These 27 T cell receptor beta chains came from one sample sequenced in a study of STAT5B mutations in CD4+ large granular lymphocyte leukemia (dated by TCRdb to the early 2020s). The library was produced with the immunoSEQ multiplex PCR assay. What TCRdb holds here is the immuneACCESS table cut down to in-frame rearrangements. Part of the clones is not present; checked against another copy, under half of the missing clones reflect an unresolved V gene, and the others are unexplained. The sample yields about 30,000 clones; roughly 84% were counted once. The ten biggest clones cover 2.1% of the sample. Sequencing input: CD4+ T cells from blood buffy coats. These receptor sequences come from a human donor in good health.

The J gene is TRBJ1-1, the V gene TRBV4-1; D is unresolved. Germline V lookup: CDR1 MGHRA, CDR2 YSYEKL. The CDR3 runs to 15 residues. Trimming removed 0 bases from V and 1 base from J, with 9 bases in between. CDR3 protein: CASSQDSGPNTEAFF. Here the CDR3 DNA reads TGCGCCAGCAGCCAAGATTCAGGACCGAACACTGAAGCTTTCTTT.

J is TRBJ2-5 and V is TRBV5-1, with D perhaps matching TRBD1 (6 bases). This CDR3 has 13 residues. The V end lost 1 base, the J end lost 4 bases, and 8 bases lay between the germline ends. The germline V gene has CDR1 SGHRS and CDR2 YFSETQ. CDR3 nucleotide sequence: TGCGCCAGCAGCTTGCAGGGGCTAGAGACCCAGTACTTC. It encodes CASSLQGLETQYF. Filled out from reference TRBV5-1 and TRBJ2-5, the complete variable domain reads KAGVTQTPRYLIKTRGQQVTLSCSPISGHRSVSWYQQTPGQGLQFLFEYFSETQRNKGNFPGRFSGRQFSNSRSEMNVSTLELGDSALYLCASSLQGLETQYFGPGTRLLVL.

The chain is built from TRBV5-4 and TRBJ2-7; 8 nucleotides agree with TRBD1. Germline V CDR1 and CDR2: SGHNT, YYREEE (reference sequence). The CDR3 extends over 14 amino acids. V lost 4 bases, J lost 3 bases, and 6 bases stayed unmatched. The CDR3 is CASSRPDRVYEQYF. The CDR3, as DNA: TGTGCCAGCAGCCGTCCGGACAGGGTCTACGAGCAGTACTTC.

The chain links TRBV11-2 to TRBJ2-3; 9 positions agree with TRBD1. The CDR3 sequence is 19 residues long. Germline-derived CDR1 and CDR2 are SGHAT and FQNNGV. J was trimmed by 3 bases and V by 5 bases; bases with no gene match: 18. CDR3 nucleotides: TGTGCCAGCAGCCAATATAACAGGGGGCGGCTGTACGAAACAGATACGCAGTATTTT. This translates into CASSQYNRGRLYETDTQYF. Full variable domain (missing parts from reference TRBV11-2 and TRBJ2-3): EAGVAQSPRYKIIEKRQSVAFWCNPISGHATLYWYQQILGQGPKLLIQFQNNGVVDDSQLPKDRFSAERLKGVDSTLKIQPAKLEDSAVYLCASSQYNRGRLYETDTQYFGPGTRLTVL.

This clone appeared a single time. V and J are TRBV15 and TRBJ2-5; TRBD1 is a possible D gene (5 bases). Per germline, CDR1 LNHNV and CDR2 YYDKDF (reference sequence). V lost 0 bases to trimming and J lost 5 bases, with 13 bases between them. The CDR3 has 15 amino acids. Here the CDR3 DNA reads TGTGCCACCAGCAGAGATCCGGCAGGGCGGGAGACCCAGTACTTC. Translated: CATSRDPAGRETQYF.

This clone was seen only a few times. J is TRBJ2-7 and V is TRBV7-8; D gene unclear. Trimming removed 1 base from V and 6 bases from J, with 10 bases in between. CDR3 length: 13 residues. Germline loops: CDR1 SGHVS, CDR2 FQNEAQ. The CDR3 coding sequence is TGTGCCAGCAGCTTAGGACTTGGCCGCGAGCAGTACTTC. The encoded protein is CASSLGLGREQYF.

The genes are TRBV30 and TRBJ2-5; D not certain. The V and J ends lost 3 bases and 5 bases respectively, with 7 bases between them. This CDR3 comprises 11 residues. Germline V gene lookup returns CDR1 GTSNPN and CDR2 SVGIG (reference sequence). CDR3 amino acids: CAWRDWETQYF. In DNA, the CDR3 is TGTGCCTGGAGGGATTGGGAGACCCAGTACTTC.

The CDR3 here is CAWSVISYNEQFF. CDR3 nucleotide sequence: TGTGCCTGGAGTGTTATCAGCTACAATGAGCAGTTCTTC. The chain employs TRBV30 and TRBJ2-1, with no clear D. CDR1 is GTSNPN and CDR2 is SVGIG in the germline V gene (reference sequence). The V and J ends lost 0 bases and 3 bases respectively, with 6 bases between them. This CDR3 is 13 amino acids long.

The chain employs TRBV7-6 and TRBJ2-1, with 9 bases that match TRBD2. This CDR3 contains 17 residues. With 1 base clipped from V and 2 bases from J, the junction kept 6 bases outside the gene matches. Germline lookup yields CDR1 SGHVS and CDR2 FNYEAQ. CDR3 sequence (DNA): TGTGCCAGCAGCTTAGTTTCAGGCGGGAGGGCCTACAATGAGCAGTTCTTC. Its translation is CASSLVSGGRAYNEQFF.

This chain uses TRBV28 with TRBJ1-4, with 7 positions matching TRBD1. The CDR3 runs to 16 residues. Germline V gene data show CDR1 as MDHEN and CDR2 as SYDVKM. The V and J ends lost 5 bases and 5 bases, in that order; junction bases with no gene match: 11. As DNA, the CDR3 is TGTGCCAGCAGTCCCCCAGGCAGGGGGTTAAATGAAAAACTGTTTTTT. It codes for CASSPPGRGLNEKLFF. The complete variable domain, with remaining parts taken from reference TRBV28 and TRBJ1-4, reads DVKVTQSSRYLVKRTGEKVFLECVQDMDHENMFWYRQDPGLGLRLIYFSYDVKMKEKGDIPEGYSVSREKKERFSLILESASTNQTSMYLCASSPPGRGLNEKLFFGSGTQLSVL.

The chain has TRBV11-2 and TRBJ2-1; the match to TRBD1 covers 10 bases. The CDR3 length is 19 residues. Germline V gene lookup returns CDR1 SGHAT and CDR2 FQNNGV. Unmatched junction bases numbered 22, after V lost 6 bases and J lost 8 bases. The CDR3 DNA reads TGTGCCAGCAGTCCAAAATCCTTTGGGACAGGGGTAACGTTGCATGAGCAGTTCTTC. Its protein is CASSPKSFGTGVTLHEQFF.

V is TRBV5-5 and J is TRBJ2-7, with 7 positions matching TRBD1. The CDR3 extends over 15 amino acids. The germline CDR1 and CDR2 sequences are SGHKS and YYEKEE (reference sequence). J gave up 5 bases and V 0 bases, and 8 bases lay outside the gene matches. The DNA of the CDR3 is TGTGCCAGCAGCTTGGTTGGACAGGCGTTGGACGAGCAGTACTTC. Its translation is CASSLVGQALDEQYF.

This chain links TRBV13 with TRBJ2-7, with D hard to call. This CDR3 is 13 amino acids long. Looked up from germline, CDR1 is PRHDT and CDR2 is FYEKMQ (reference sequence). Trimming removed 3 bases at V and 3 bases at J, with 9 bases between. The CDR3 protein is CASSFSFGYEQYF. CDR3 DNA: TGTGCCAGCAGCTTCTCTTTCGGCTACGAGCAGTACTTC.

This chain connects TRBV10-1 to TRBJ1-5; no clear D. The germline V gene has CDR1 WNHNN and CDR2 SYGVQD (reference sequence). The CDR3 consists of 12 residues. Trimming removed 7 bases from V and 5 bases from J, with 9 bases in between. DNA for the CDR3: TGCGCCAGCAATCCGGAATATCAGCCCCAGCATTTT. Its translation: CASNPEYQPQHF.

The CDR3 region is CASSLDLRGGNQPQHF. The DNA of the CDR3 is TGTGCCAGCAGCTTGGACTTGAGAGGGGGCAATCAGCCCCAGCATTTT. V and J are TRBV5-5 and TRBJ1-5; D perhaps matches TRBD1 (5 bases). This CDR3 has 16 amino acids. From germline, CDR1 is SGHKS and CDR2 YYEKEE (reference sequence). The V gene lost 0 bases and the J gene lost 2 bases, with 12 bases spanning the gap. Full variable domain (outside the CDR3, taken from reference TRBV5-5 and TRBJ1-5): DAGVTQSPTHLIKTRGQQVTLRCSPISGHKSVSWYQQVLGQGPQFIFQYYEKEERGRGNFPDRFSARQFPNYSSELNVNALLLGDSALYLCASSLDLRGGNQPQHFGDGTRLSIL.

The chain couples TRBV7-9 to TRBJ2-1; TRBD2 aligns across 16 bases. The germline CDR1 and CDR2 sequences are SEHNR and FQNEAQ (reference sequence). V lost 4 bases, J lost 8 bases, and 5 bases stayed unmatched. The CDR3 is 16 amino acids. The CDR3 region is CASSSLGTSGRDEQFF. DNA for the CDR3: TGTGCCAGCAGCTCCCTCGGGACTAGCGGGAGGGATGAGCAGTTCTTC.

The chain couples TRBV5-1 to TRBJ2-7; D is undetermined. This CDR3 spans 13 amino acids. CDR1 and CDR2 from the germline V gene are SGHRS and YFSETQ. V gave up 4 bases and J gave up 2 bases, with 10 bases separating them. The CDR3, as DNA: TGCGCCAGCAGCAGCACTGGAACCTACGAGCAGTACTTC. It specifies CASSSTGTYEQYF.

This clone was counted once. The J gene is TRBJ2-5, the V gene TRBV5-1; unclear D gene. Per germline, CDR1 SGHRS and CDR2 YFSETQ. Deletions cut 0 bases from V and 5 bases from J, with 14 bases between. This CDR3 spans 15 amino acids. CDR3 in amino acids: CASSLESSRLETQYF. CDR3 DNA: TGCGCCAGCAGCTTGGAGAGCAGTAGGTTGGAGACCCAGTACTTC.

V usage is TRBV6-1 and J usage is TRBJ2-7; D gene ambiguous. The CDR3 is 13 amino acids. Germline CDR1 reads MNHNS; CDR2 reads SASEGT. The ends were cut back, 3 bases at V and 1 base at J, with 7 bases in the middle. Written as DNA, the CDR3 is TGTGCCAGCAGTGAGGCCGCTTCCTACGAGCAGTACTTC. It is translated as CASSEAASYEQYF.

This chain connects TRBV5-1 to TRBJ1-1, with TRBD1 matching over 8 bases. CDR3 length: 15 residues. The V segment lost 2 bases and the J segment 4 bases; nucleotides outside the gene matches: 7. Germline assignment: CDR1 SGHRS and CDR2 YFSETQ. The CDR3 nucleotides are TGCGCCAGCAGCTTTAACAGGGGGAGGGGCACTGAAGCTTTCTTT. It yields the protein CASSFNRGRGTEAFF. The full variable domain, with the rest looked up from reference TRBV5-1 and TRBJ1-1, is KAGVTQTPRYLIKTRGQQVTLSCSPISGHRSVSWYQQTPGQGLQFLFEYFSETQRNKGNFPGRFSGRQFSNSRSEMNVSTLELGDSALYLCASSFNRGRGTEAFFGQGTRLTVV.

This clone qualifies as medium-sized. The V call is TRBV2, the J call TRBJ1-2; TRBD1 might be the D (5 bases). Deletions cut 3 bases from V and 2 bases from J, with 10 bases between. The V gene's germline CDR1 is SNHLY and CDR2 FYNNEI. The CDR3 has 14 residues. CDR3 sequence (DNA): TGTGCCAGCAGTGAGGAGGGGTCCAACTATGGCTACACCTTC. Translated, it gives CASSEEGSNYGYTF.

V usage is TRBV30 and J usage is TRBJ2-7, with TRBD1 as a possible D gene (6 bases). V lost 3 bases to trimming and J lost 0 bases, with 9 bases between them. CDR3 size: 13 residues. Germline CDR1 and CDR2: GTSNPN and SVGIG (reference sequence). CDR3 coding DNA: TGTGCCTGGAGCGTGGGGGCCTCCTACGAGCAGTACTTC. As protein: CAWSVGASYEQYF.

J is TRBJ1-3 and V is TRBV12-5; possible D gene TRBD1, 5 bases. The CDR3 spans 14 residues. CDR1 is LGHNT, CDR2 FRNRAP, per germline. Deletions cut 6 bases from V and 3 bases from J, with 12 bases between. In nucleotides, the CDR3 is TGTGCTAGTGGCCCCGGGACGGTTGGAAACACCATATATTTT. Amino acid sequence: CASGPGTVGNTIYF.

The chain is built from TRBV4-2 and TRBJ2-2, with D possibly called TRBD1 or TRBD2 (6 bases each). V was trimmed by 3 bases and J by 8 bases, leaving 19 bases between them. This CDR3 is 16 amino acids long. The germline V gene has CDR1 LGHNA and CDR2 YNFKEQ. CDR3 sequence reads: CASSQGGTQGLGELFF. CDR3 sequence (DNA): TGTGCCAGCAGCCAGGGCGGGACCCAGGGGTTAGGGGAGCTGTTTTTT.

The chain couples TRBV6-6 to TRBJ2-3; 7 nucleotides match TRBD2. The CDR3 has 16 amino acids. Germline V gene lookup returns CDR1 MNHNY and CDR2 SVGAGI (reference sequence). Trimming took 7 bases from V and 1 from J; bases not matched to a gene: 11. The CDR3 DNA follows: TGTGCCAGCATCGGATGGGTGGGAGGGGGCACAGATACGCAGTATTTT. Translated: CASIGWVGGGTDTQYF.

CDR3 bases: TGTGCCAGCAGCCCGGGACAGGTCAATACCGGGGAGCTGTTTTTT. It is translated as CASSPGQVNTGELFF. The chain carries TRBV27 and TRBJ2-2; 8 bases match TRBD1. The V gene's germline CDR1 is MNHEY and CDR2 SMNVEV (reference sequence). CDR3 length: 15 residues. With 6 bases clipped from V and 5 bases from J, the junction kept 8 bases outside the gene matches.

This sequence joins TRBV15 and TRBJ2-1; 7 bases are shared with TRBD2. With V trimmed by 1 base and J by 8 bases, 8 bases remained unmatched. The length of the CDR3 is 15 residues. Germline assignment: CDR1 LNHNV and CDR2 YYDKDF (reference sequence). CDR3 nucleotides: TGTGCCACCAGCAGAGGAGGCGGGAGCGAGGATGAGCAGTTCTTC. Protein: CATSRGGGSEDEQFF.